The 2 T cell receptor beta chains listed next were all sequenced from one sample in a study of blood T cell repertoires in COVID-19. The repertoire was sequenced with immunoSEQ multiplex PCR; TCRdb's copy has only in-frame clones and lacks some. In the table there are roughly 150,000 clones, approximately 86% of which are singletons. Material for sequencing was peripheral blood. The source is an elderly man with COVID-19, enrolled during active disease.

V usage is TRBV6-6 and J usage is TRBJ2-7, with D possibly being TRBD1 (6 bases). CDR1 and CDR2 (germline): MNHNY, SVGAGI (reference sequence). V lost 5 bases to trimming and J lost 6 bases, with 17 bases between them. The CDR3 runs 14 residues. CDR3 coding DNA: TGTGCCAGCAGTATCTCCGGACAGTCGTCCGAGCAGTACTTC. The encoded protein is CASSISGQSSEQYF.

This clone has a handful of counts. The V and J genes are TRBV6-5 and TRBJ1-5; 8 nucleotides agree with TRBD1. Germline V gene lookup returns CDR1 MNHEY and CDR2 SVGAGI. The CDR3 extends over 13 amino acids. Trimming at V came to 6 bases and at J to 6 bases, leaving 4 bases not matched to a gene. CDR3 coding DNA: TGTGCCAGCAGCTCGGACAGGGCTCAGCCCCAGCATTTT. It yields the protein CASSSDRAQPQHF.